This passage covers 28 T cell receptor beta chains from one sample sequenced in a study of cytomegalovirus exposure and HLA in healthy donors. PCR involved 60 Vbeta and 13 Jbeta primers. The method was immunoSEQ multiplex PCR; TCRdb's version includes in-frame clones alone and lacks a portion of them. Of around 170,000 clones listed, about 80% are singletons. Sequencing was carried out using PBMCs. The source of these receptors is a man aged 40-49 years in good health and CMV-seronegative.

The chain links TRBV9 to TRBJ2-7, with TRBD1 identical over 9 bases. V dropped 0 bases and J dropped 4; count of bases not matched to a gene: 5. The germline gives CDR1 SGDLS, CDR2 YYNGEE. The CDR3 extends over 15 amino acids. In DNA form, the CDR3 reads TGTGCCAGCAGCGTAGAGAGGACAGGGGCGTACGAGCAGTACTTC. It codes for CASSVERTGAYEQYF.

This clone was picked up one time. The chain combines TRBV25-1 with TRBJ2-6; D perhaps matches TRBD2 (5 bases). CDR1 is MGHDK, CDR2 SYGVNS, per germline. V lost 3 bases, J lost 1 base, and 13 bases lay in between. The CDR3 covers 17 residues. The CDR3 region is CASSERGRQSGANVLTF. CDR3 coding DNA: TGTGCCAGCAGTGAGAGAGGGCGGCAATCTGGGGCCAACGTCCTGACTTTC.

The rearrangement links TRBV10-1 to TRBJ1-5; D gene unclear. CDR3 length: 13 residues. V shed 0 bases and J shed 6 bases, with 6 bases lying between them. CDR1 and CDR2 (germline): WNHNN, SYGVQD (reference sequence). CDR3 sequence (DNA): TGCGCCAGCAGTGAGTCGTATAGTCAGCCCCAGCATTTT. Translation: CASSESYSQPQHF.

The gene calls are TRBV6-1 and TRBJ1-1, with 7 bases that match TRBD1. Germline V lookup: CDR1 MNHNS, CDR2 SASEGT. J gave up 10 bases and V 0 bases, and 11 bases lay outside the gene matches. The CDR3 totals 15 residues. CDR3: CASSEAGRGAFSAFF. CDR3 bases: TGTGCCAGCAGTGAAGCGGGCAGGGGGGCCTTTTCAGCTTTCTTT.

DNA for the CDR3: TGTGCCAGCAGCTCAGTAGATGGTCTAGCGGGGAGAATATACTTC. Translating gives CASSSVDGLAGRIYF. The chain recombines TRBV9 with TRBJ2-4; TRBD2 agrees at 9 bases. CDR3 length equals 15 residues. Looked up from germline, CDR1 is SGDLS and CDR2 is YYNGEE. The J segment lost 16 bases and the V segment lost 4 bases, leaving 18 bases of the junction unmatched. The variable domain in full, completed from reference TRBV9 and TRBJ2-4, reads DSGVTQTPKHLITATGQRVTLRCSPRSGDLSVYWYQQSLDQGLQFLIQYYNGEERAKGNILERFSAQQFPDLHSELNLSSLELGDSALYFCASSSVDGLAGRIYFGAGTRLSVL.

The chain employs TRBV7-2 and TRBJ1-2, with D possibly matching TRBD1 (5 bases). The CDR3 sequence is 14 residues long. The germline CDR1 and CDR2 sequences are SGHTA and FQGNSA. V dropped 0 bases and J dropped 8 bases, with 13 bases sitting between them. The CDR3 DNA sequence: TGTGCCAGCAGCTTAGCGTCGGCAGGGCGCGGCTACACCTTC. Residues: CASSLASAGRGYTF.

The chain is built from TRBV30 and TRBJ1-2, with 9 bases that match TRBD1. In germline, CDR1 is GTSNPN, CDR2 SVGIG (reference sequence). The CDR3 covers 15 residues. Losses at the gene ends were 0 bases for V and 6 bases for J; bases not matched to a gene: 8. As DNA, the CDR3 is TGTGCCTGGAGTGTCCGGGACAGGGACTTTGATGGCTACACCTTC. It encodes CAWSVRDRDFDGYTF.

This clone was seen only once. The chain combines TRBV9 with TRBJ2-5; no reliable D call. The length of the CDR3 is 13 residues. Germline-derived CDR1 and CDR2 are SGDLS and YYNGEE. V was pared by 0 bases and J by 5 bases, with 8 bases between. The CDR3 DNA sequence: TGTGCCAGCAGCGTAGATTTCGGGGAGACCCAGTACTTC. Translating it yields CASSVDFGETQYF.

This clone came up once. This chain links TRBV30 with TRBJ2-7; the D gene is possibly TRBD2 (6 bases). The CDR3 extends over 12 amino acids. With 4 bases removed from V and 7 bases from J, the gap between germline ends came to 14 bases. Per germline, CDR1 GTSNPN and CDR2 SVGIG (reference sequence). The CDR3 here is CAWTRGRSEQYF. CDR3 DNA sequence: TGTGCCTGGACCCGGGGGAGGTCGGAGCAGTACTTC. The entire variable domain, with the rest obtained from reference TRBV30 and TRBJ2-7, is as follows: SQTIHQWPATLVQPVGSPLSLECTVEGTSNPNLYWYRQAAGRGLQLLFYSVGIGQISSEVPQNLSASRPQDRQFILSSKKLLLSDSGFYLCAWTRGRSEQYFGPGTRLTVT.

This chain links TRBV30 with TRBJ2-1, with D maybe TRBD2 (5 bases). V was shortened by 0 bases and J by 0 bases, with 18 bases between the two germline ends. Germline CDR1 is GTSNPN and CDR2 is SVGIG (reference sequence). CDR3 length: 18 amino acids. CDR3 sequence (DNA): TGTGCCTGGAGTGTAAGTAGATCAGCGGCGAGCTCCTACAATGAGCAGTTCTTC. Translated: CAWSVSRSAASSYNEQFF.

The chain joins TRBV29-1 to TRBJ2-7; 9 nucleotides agree with TRBD1. With 2 bases clipped from V and 2 bases from J, the junction kept 4 bases outside the gene matches. This CDR3 region has 14 residues. Germline V gives CDR1 SQVTM, CDR2 ANQGSEA. This CDR3 reads CSVETGQGAYEQYF. The DNA for the CDR3 is TGCAGCGTTGAAACGGGACAGGGAGCCTACGAGCAGTACTTC.

The V gene is TRBV7-9, the J gene TRBJ1-2; 7 bases are shared with TRBD1. This CDR3 has 14 amino acids. V shed 5 bases and J 5 bases; nucleotides not matched to a gene: 8. The germline CDR1 and CDR2 sequences are SEHNR and FQNEAQ (reference sequence). In DNA, the CDR3 is TGTGCCAGCAGCCGACAGGGATCGGGGTATGGCTACACCTTC. Residues: CASSRQGSGYGYTF.

This sequence joins TRBV5-6 and TRBJ1-4, with D tentatively TRBD1 (5 bases). The CDR3 extends over 17 amino acids. Between the trimmed V and J ends, which lost 1 base and 7 bases, there was a span of 20 bases. CDR1 is SGHDT, CDR2 YYEEEE, per germline. This chain's CDR3 is CASSLRSVRGSGEKLFF. For the CDR3, the DNA is TGTGCCAGCAGCTTGAGATCGGTTAGGGGCAGTGGTGAAAAACTGTTTTTT. The entire variable domain, with the rest obtained from reference TRBV5-6 and TRBJ1-4, is as follows: DAGVTQSPTHLIKTRGQQVTLRCSPKSGHDTVSWYQQALGQGPQFIFQYYEEEERQRGNFPDRFSGHQFPNYSSELNVNALLLGDSALYLCASSLRSVRGSGEKLFFGSGTQLSVL.

This clone was recorded only once. CDR3 residues: CASSSRVSEAFF. As DNA, the CDR3 is TGTGCCAGCAGTAGCAGGGTCTCTGAAGCTTTCTTT. V and J are TRBV27 and TRBJ1-1, with D possibly matching TRBD1 (5 bases). Trimming took 5 bases from V and 6 from J, leaving 10 bases between them. The CDR3 consists of 12 residues. CDR1 is MNHEY and CDR2 is SMNVEV in the germline V gene (reference sequence).

This chain links TRBV6-1 with TRBJ2-1; weak D call: TRBD2 (6 bases). The CDR3 sequence is 15 residues long. Germline V gives CDR1 MNHNS, CDR2 SASEGT. The V end lost 1 base, the J end lost 3 bases, and 10 bases lay between the germline ends. The CDR3 sequence is CASSEEWGGYNEQFF. CDR3 nucleotides: TGTGCCAGCAGTGAAGAATGGGGAGGCTACAATGAGCAGTTCTTC.

This chain links TRBV5-4 with TRBJ1-1, with 8 nucleotides matching TRBD1. J was trimmed by 5 bases and V by 3 bases; bases with no gene match: 3. Germline CDR1 is SGHNT and CDR2 is YYREEE (reference sequence). This CDR3 has 13 residues. The CDR3 DNA follows: TGTGCCAGCAGCTCCGACAGGGGAACTGAAGCTTTCTTT. Protein product: CASSSDRGTEAFF.

The genes are TRBV7-9 and TRBJ2-3, with a weak D call TRBD1 (5 bases). Germline CDR1 is SEHNR and CDR2 is FQNEAQ (reference sequence). The CDR3 spans 15 residues. V gave up 5 bases and J gave up 2 bases, with 14 bases separating them. Here the CDR3 reads CASSPQGMNTDTQYF. CDR3 DNA: TGTGCCAGCAGCCCCCAGGGTATGAACACAGATACGCAGTATTTT.

V usage is TRBV2 and J usage is TRBJ1-2; tentative D call: TRBD1 (5 bases). Per germline, CDR1 SNHLY and CDR2 FYNNEI. There are 15 residues in the CDR3. The germline V and J ends were trimmed by 3 bases and 1 base, with 12 bases remaining between them. In nucleotides, the CDR3 is TGTGCCAGCAGTGATCGGGCAGGGTATAACTATGGCTACACCTTC. The encoded protein is CASSDRAGYNYGYTF.

V gene TRBV5-1 combines with J gene TRBJ1-2; 9 nucleotides align to TRBD1. CDR1 and CDR2 (germline): SGHRS, YFSETQ. This CDR3 region has 18 residues. Trimming at V came to 0 bases and at J to 7 bases, leaving 16 bases not matched to a gene. The CDR3 bases are TGCGCCAGCAGCTTGGGTACCGTGCGGGGACAGGGACGTGGTGGCTACACCTTC. It specifies CASSLGTVRGQGRGGYTF.

This clone was picked up a small number of times. The rearrangement uses TRBV5-1 and TRBJ2-2; the match to TRBD1 covers 7 bases. Germline CDR1 and CDR2: SGHRS and YFSETQ. The CDR3 is made up of 16 amino acids. Germline trimming cut 4 bases from V and 2 bases from J; bases unmatched to any gene: 8. As DNA, the CDR3 is TGCGCCAGCAGCGGGCCGACAGGGACCAACACCGGGGAGCTGTTTTTT. Its protein is CASSGPTGTNTGELFF.

The chain uses TRBV28 and TRBJ2-5; 10 bases agree with TRBD1. CDR1 and CDR2 from the germline V gene are MDHEN and SYDVKM. V dropped 5 bases and J dropped 0; count of bases not matched to a gene: 12. There are 18 residues in the CDR3. The CDR3 region has the DNA TGTGCCAGCAGTGGGGGGACAGGGGCTTTTCTCCACCAAGAGACCCAGTACTTC. Translation gives CASSGGTGAFLHQETQYF.

J is TRBJ2-5 and V is TRBV27, with 7 bases lining up with TRBD1. V dropped 5 bases and J dropped 7; count of bases not matched to a gene: 10. In germline, CDR1 is MNHEY, CDR2 SMNVEV (reference sequence). The CDR3 consists of 14 residues. The CDR3 DNA reads as TGTGCCAGCAGTACGCAACAGGGGTACGGGACCCAGTACTTC. It encodes CASSTQQGYGTQYF.

The genes are TRBV11-2 and TRBJ2-5; 9 bases line up with TRBD1. The CDR3 extends over 17 amino acids. Looked up from germline, CDR1 is SGHAT and CDR2 is FQNNGV. The V and J ends lost 1 base and 5 bases, in that order; junction bases with no gene match: 11. CDR3 amino acids: CASSLVPQGAVGETQYF. CDR3 in DNA: TGTGCCAGCAGCTTAGTTCCACAGGGGGCGGTCGGGGAGACCCAGTACTTC.

The gene calls are TRBV7-2 and TRBJ1-5; D gene uncertain. Between the trimmed V and J ends, which lost 2 bases and 1 base, there was a span of 12 bases. The CDR3 has 16 amino acids. Germline CDR1 reads SGHTA; CDR2 reads FQGNSA. CDR3 DNA: TGTGCCAGCAGCTTAACGACGGGAGTAAGCAATCAGCCCCAGCATTTT. Protein sequence: CASSLTTGVSNQPQHF.

This clone has more than one count but fewer than ten. The chain links TRBV7-2 to TRBJ2-1; 11 bases agree with TRBD2. The CDR3 contains 16 residues. CDR1 is SGHTA, CDR2 FQGNSA, per germline. J gave up 8 bases and V 5 bases, and 11 bases lay outside the gene matches. CDR3 protein: CASSKPGLAVTDEQFF. CDR3 coding DNA: TGTGCCAGCAGCAAGCCGGGACTAGCGGTGACGGATGAGCAGTTCTTC.

The rearrangement links TRBV11-1 to TRBJ2-2, with TRBD1 matching 9 bases. CDR1 SGHAT and CDR2 FQDESV come from the germline V gene (reference sequence). Trimming at V came to 6 bases and at J to 6 bases, leaving 11 bases not matched to a gene. The CDR3 is made up of 16 amino acids. Here the CDR3 reads CASRNTGTGKSGELFF. The CDR3 bases are TGTGCCAGCAGAAATACCGGGACAGGGAAATCCGGGGAGCTGTTTTTT.

The gene calls are TRBV6-6 and TRBJ2-2; D is perhaps TRBD1 (5 bases). The CDR3 length is 16 residues. The ends were cut back, 4 bases at V and 1 base at J, with 13 bases in the middle. The V gene's germline CDR1 is MNHNY and CDR2 SVGAGI (reference sequence). As DNA, the CDR3 is TGTGCCAGCAGTTCTCAGGGCCTGCTGAACACCGGGGAGCTGTTTTTT. This encodes CASSSQGLLNTGELFF.

This clone was counted only a few times. The chain couples TRBV5-5 to TRBJ2-2; perhaps TRBD1 as D (5 bases). The CDR3 runs to 16 residues. The V and J ends lost 3 bases and 7 bases respectively, with 19 bases between them. In germline, CDR1 is SGHKS, CDR2 YYEKEE (reference sequence). The CDR3 coding sequence is TGTGCCAGCAGCTCAAAGAAGACAGCCCCAGGCGGGGAGCTGTTTTTT. Translating it yields CASSSKKTAPGGELFF.